This T cell receptor (beta chain) was documented in a study of blood T cells in healthy people across ages. The CDR3 extends over 13 amino acids. CDR1 MNHEY and CDR2 SMNVEV come from the germline V gene (reference sequence). Trimming removed 6 bases at V and 2 bases at J, with 8 bases between. A second about 7 to 11 cycle PCR used barcoded and J-beta primers. MiXCR, run by TCRdb on the 5' RACE reads, gives a single entry per CDR3 protein. The sample lists roughly 1,800,000 distinct CDR3 sequences; 40% to 55% were seen once. To note about this clonotype: Its antigen is currently unknown.

Overall study findings and caveats: In long-lived donors, naive CD4+ cell counts and diversity exceeded those of aged donors.

V is TRBV27 and J is TRBJ1-3; D is unclear. This sequence originates from a woman aged 35 to 49 in good health. Sample: blood. This CDR3 is CASRGRPGNTIYF. CDR3 nucleotide sequence: TGTGCCAGCAGGGGTCGACCTGGAAACACCATATATTTT.